This entry lists 26 T cell receptor beta chains sequenced from one sample in a study of post-analysis software for immune sequencing data. Study-level findings and limits: Patients carried a handful of TRBV segments more frequently than controls did, and TRBV5-6, TRBV5-1 and TRBV20-1 were among them.

No antigens are known for them. The library was made from cDNA and included unique molecular identifiers. TCRdb passed the PCR reads through MiXCR, listing each CDR3 protein once. The top ten hold under 2% of the sample, which has approximately 570,000 distinct CDR3 sequences, 44% seen once. The specimen sequenced was blood. These TCRs come from a girl under 18 with multiple sclerosis.

The genes are TRBV7-2 and TRBJ1-4, with 8 bases identical to TRBD1. CDR1 and CDR2 from the germline V gene are SGHTA and FQGNSA. The V and J ends lost 6 bases and 2 bases, in that order; junction bases with no gene match: 5. This CDR3 is built from 15 residues. The CDR3 reads CASRRTGITNEKLFF. The CDR3 bases are TGTGCCAGCAGACGGACAGGGATCACTAATGAAAAACTGTTTTTT.

This clonotype was detected only once. The CDR3 spells CASSPGRLYTDTQYF. The DNA of the CDR3 is TGTGCCAGCAGTCCAGGCCGACTGTACACAGATACGCAGTATTTT. This rearrangement joins TRBV27 to TRBJ2-3; D remains ambiguous. Deletions cut 5 bases from V and 2 bases from J, with 14 bases between. CDR3 length: 15 amino acids. CDR1 and CDR2 (germline): MNHEY, SMNVEV (reference sequence).

This clonotype was observed a few times. J is TRBJ2-5 and V is TRBV10-3, with 14 bases fitting TRBD2. The CDR3 covers 17 residues. The V gene end was trimmed by 0 bases and the J gene end by 11 bases; junction bases not matched to a gene: 11. The V gene's germline CDR1 is ENHRY and CDR2 SYGVKD. The CDR3 nucleotides read TGTGCCATCAGTGAGTCGGGACTAGCGGGGGAGGGCAATGAGCAGTACTTC. This codes for CAISESGLAGEGNEQYF.

The CDR3 spells CASSPGGVETQYF. CDR3 sequence (DNA): TGTGCCAGCAGTCCCGGGGGGGTGGAGACCCAGTACTTC. The rearrangement links TRBV12-3 or TRBV12-4 to TRBJ2-5; 8 bases map to TRBD2. The CDR3 spans 13 residues. The V and J ends lost 5 bases and 5 bases, in that order; junction bases with no gene match: 4.

The J gene is TRBJ2-1, the V gene TRBV5-5; D tentatively reads TRBD1 or TRBD2 (5 bases each). Trimming took 2 bases from V and 8 from J, leaving 11 bases between them. CDR3 length equals 13 residues. Germline loops: CDR1 SGHKS, CDR2 YYEKEE (reference sequence). CDR3 sequence: CASSFPGHYEQFF. Here the CDR3 DNA reads TGTGCCAGCAGCTTCCCGGGGCACTATGAGCAGTTCTTC.

The chain links TRBV9 to TRBJ1-2, with 8 bases matching TRBD1. The germline CDR1 and CDR2 sequences are SGDLS and YYNGEE. V lost 3 bases, J lost 5 bases, and 15 bases stayed unmatched. This CDR3 is 17 amino acids long. Written as DNA, the CDR3 is TGTGCCAGCAGCGCGACAGGGGCGACATTATCGATTTATGGCTACACCTTC. Translated: CASSATGATLSIYGYTF.

This clonotype was counted many times. The chain couples TRBV29-1 to TRBJ2-7; D is unresolved. Per the germline V gene, CDR1 is SQVTM and CDR2 is ANQGSEA. Trimming pared 4 bases from V and 0 bases from J, leaving 13 bases between. There are 14 residues in the CDR3. DNA for the CDR3: TGCAGCGTTGGGGGTGGGCTGAGCTCCTACGAGCAGTACTTC. Translating gives CSVGGGLSSYEQYF.

This clonotype was observed a few times. The chain is built from TRBV5-1 and TRBJ2-7; D possibly corresponds to TRBD2 (6 bases). This CDR3 contains 14 residues. The V end lost 4 bases, the J end lost 3 bases, and 14 bases lay between the germline ends. Per germline, CDR1 SGHRS and CDR2 YFSETQ. The CDR3 loop reads CASSLAGRIYEQYF. The CDR3 nucleotides are TGCGCCAGCAGCCTTGCGGGGCGGATCTACGAGCAGTACTTC.

The rearrangement uses TRBV10-2 and TRBJ2-5; D unclear. Germline assignment: CDR1 WSHSY and CDR2 SAAADI. With 11 bases removed from V and 2 bases from J, the gap between germline ends came to 15 bases. CDR3 size: 13 residues. The CDR3 is CAVTSRVQETQYF. CDR3 bases: TGCGCCGTGACCTCCCGGGTTCAAGAGACCCAGTACTTC.

This chain connects TRBV5-1 to TRBJ2-3, with 11 bases aligning to TRBD2. Germline assignment: CDR1 SGHRS and CDR2 YFSETQ. With V trimmed by 0 bases and J by 0 bases, 6 bases remained unmatched. This CDR3 has 18 amino acids. DNA of the CDR3: TGCGCCAGCAGCTTGGTGGCTAGCGGGAGGTCGAGCACAGATACGCAGTATTTT. Protein: CASSLVASGRSSTDTQYF.

This clonotype came up a few times. The chain joins TRBV7-6 to TRBJ2-2, with D perhaps assigned TRBD1 or TRBD2 (5 bases each). The ends were cut back, 0 bases at V and 0 bases at J, with 11 bases in the middle. Germline-derived CDR1 and CDR2 are SGHVS and FNYEAQ. CDR3 length: 17 amino acids. The CDR3 sequence: CASSLATGTANTGELFF. Here the CDR3 DNA reads TGTGCCAGCAGCTTAGCTACCGGGACCGCGAACACCGGGGAGCTGTTTTTT. The full variable domain, completed using reference TRBV7-6 and TRBJ2-2, is GAGVSQSPRYKVTKRGQDVALRCDPISGHVSLYWYRQALGQGPEFLTYFNYEAQQDKSGLPNDRFSAERPEGSISTLTIQRTEQRDSAMYRCASSLATGTANTGELFFGEGSRLTVL.

The sample holds a few counts of this clonotype. Here the CDR3 DNA reads TGCGCCAGCAGCTCCTTGGGGGCTAGTGATACGCAGTATTTT. Its translation is CASSSLGASDTQYF. V and J are TRBV5-1 and TRBJ2-3, with D maybe TRBD1 (6 bases). V was cut by 3 bases and J by 6 bases, with 14 bases left in between. The CDR3 length is 14 residues. From germline, CDR1 is SGHRS and CDR2 YFSETQ.

CDR3 region: CAIRGAEQFF. For the CDR3, the DNA is TGTGCCATCCGGGGGGCTGAGCAGTTCTTC. The chain is built from TRBV10-3 and TRBJ2-1, with D tentatively TRBD2 (7 bases). V lost 8 bases to trimming and J lost 9 bases, with 8 bases between them. In germline, CDR1 is ENHRY, CDR2 SYGVKD. The CDR3 is 10 residues long.

The gene calls are TRBV7-2 and TRBJ2-3; a possible D gene is TRBD1 (6 bases). The V and J ends lost 1 base and 5 bases respectively, with 7 bases between them. The CDR3 totals 13 residues. The germline V gene has CDR1 SGHTA and CDR2 FQGNSA. CDR3 region: CASSLDREDTQYF. The CDR3 region has the DNA TGTGCCAGCAGCTTAGACAGGGAAGATACGCAGTATTTT.

The chain links TRBV24-1 to TRBJ2-1; possible D gene TRBD1, 5 bases. Germline values: CDR1 KGHDR, CDR2 SFDVKD. This CDR3 is 15 amino acids long. V was pared by 5 bases and J by 5 bases, with 15 bases between. CDR3 protein: CATSAPGVRDNEQFF. In nucleotides, the CDR3 is TGTGCCACCAGTGCGCCCGGCGTCAGGGACAATGAGCAGTTCTTC.

J is TRBJ2-3 and V is TRBV7-2, with TRBD2 matching 9 bases. The CDR3 has 15 amino acids. The trim removed 2 bases at V and 13 bases at J, leaving 13 bases unmatched. Germline V lookup: CDR1 SGHTA, CDR2 FQGNSA. The CDR3 reads CASSLQNSGGPPKYF. The CDR3 DNA is TGTGCCAGCAGCTTACAGAATAGCGGGGGCCCGCCAAAGTATTTT.

J is TRBJ2-1 and V is TRBV11-3, with D possibly matching TRBD1 (6 bases). V lost 3 bases to trimming and J lost 9 bases, with 15 bases between them. This CDR3 contains 14 residues. Germline V CDR1 and CDR2: SGHNT, YENEEA. CDR3 protein: CASSFPGQGSEQFF. In nucleotides, the CDR3 is TGTGCCAGCAGCTTTCCGGGACAAGGTTCTGAGCAGTTCTTC. Full variable domain (missing parts from reference TRBV11-3 and TRBJ2-1): EAGVVQSPRYKIIEKKQPVAFWCNPISGHNTLYWYLQNLGQGPELLIRYENEEAVDDSQLPKDRFSAERLKGVDSTLKIQPAELGDSAVYLCASSFPGQGSEQFFGPGTRLTVL.

The chain carries TRBV2 and TRBJ2-7; D perhaps matches TRBD2 (5 bases). CDR1 SNHLY and CDR2 FYNNEI come from the germline V gene. Trimming pared 5 bases from V and 6 bases from J, leaving 14 bases between. This CDR3 has 13 residues. CDR3 sequence: CASSPEAAGEQYF. The CDR3 bases are TGTGCCAGCAGTCCAGAAGCGGCGGGCGAGCAGTACTTC.

The chain is built from TRBV10-2 and TRBJ2-3; D is uncertain. V lost 2 bases and J 4 bases, leaving 10 bases between the germline ends. CDR3 length: 14 residues. CDR1 is WSHSY, CDR2 SAAADI, per germline. CDR3 loop: CASSEGAHADTQYF. CDR3 nucleotide sequence: TGCGCCAGCAGTGAGGGTGCGCACGCAGATACGCAGTATTTT.

This clonotype was seen a few times. The chain couples TRBV12-2 to TRBJ2-7. TRBV12-2 is a pseudogene segment. The length of the CDR3 is 11 residues. DNA of the CDR3: TGTGCAAGTAAAGGCAACTACGAGCAGTACTTC. Its translation is CASKGNYEQYF.

V gene TRBV6-1 combines with J gene TRBJ2-1; 13 bases line up with TRBD2. In germline, CDR1 is MNHNS, CDR2 SASEGT. V gave up 6 bases and J gave up 0 bases; unmatched junction bases: 8. The CDR3 runs to 18 residues. The CDR3 is CASRGLAGVGTSYNEQFF. The CDR3 DNA reads TGTGCCAGCAGAGGACTAGCGGGAGTGGGGACCTCCTACAATGAGCAGTTCTTC.

The chain couples TRBV7-2 to TRBJ2-1, with D tentatively TRBD1 (6 bases). The CDR3 is made up of 15 amino acids. Deletions cut 5 bases from V and 5 bases from J, with 16 bases between. Per the germline V gene, CDR1 is SGHTA and CDR2 is FQGNSA. The CDR3 DNA reads as TGTGCCAGCAGCCTTGACAGGATTCAGGACAATGAGCAGTTCTTC. Its protein is CASSLDRIQDNEQFF.

The gene calls are TRBV4-1 and TRBJ2-4; 7 bases map to TRBD2. The end of the DNA is better explained by TRBJ2-7, so the J call may be wrong. The CDR3 has 15 residues. Germline V gene lookup returns CDR1 MGHRA and CDR2 YSYEKL. CDR3 in amino acids: CASSQDDGTTYEQYF. CDR3 DNA: TGCGCCAGCAGCCAAGATGATGGGACTACCTACGAGCAGTACTTC.

J is TRBJ2-5 and V is TRBV12-3 or TRBV12-4; D gene uncertain. The V end lost 0 bases, the J end lost 1 base, and 9 bases lay between the germline ends. The CDR3 is 15 residues long. The CDR3 loop reads CASSLAGYLQETQYF. CDR3 sequence (DNA): TGTGCCAGCAGTTTAGCCGGCTACCTCCAAGAGACCCAGTACTTC.

This clonotype was seen more than once but under ten times. The gene calls are TRBV4-1 and TRBJ2-4; D not resolved. The CDR3 loop spans 13 amino acids. Germline V CDR1 and CDR2: MGHRA, YSYEKL. Trimming shortened V by 5 bases and J by 1 base, and 6 bases separated the two germline ends. CDR3 region: CASSGSAKNIQYF. The CDR3 nucleotides read TGCGCCAGCAGCGGGTCCGCCAAAAACATTCAGTACTTC.

This clonotype was detected only a few times. The chain employs TRBV10-3 and TRBJ1-2, with D perhaps matching TRBD1 (6 bases). The V end lost 5 bases, the J end lost 8 bases, and 15 bases lay between the germline ends. The CDR3 totals 13 residues. Germline V lookup: CDR1 ENHRY, CDR2 SYGVKD. CDR3 protein: CAISTNPGEGYTF. CDR3 coding DNA: TGTGCCATCAGTACGAACCCAGGGGAAGGCTACACCTTC.